This entry features one T cell receptor (beta chain) sequence. Its antigen is still unknown. Sequencing was at deep level. Produced via immunoSEQ multiplex PCR; TCRdb's table is partial and in-frame only. The sample contains roughly 640,000 clones, more than 95% of which appear only once. These data come from a study of shared clonotypes between healthy human individuals. Overall study: Three plates each covered CD4 naive and memory; CD8 naive two, CD8 memory one.

Study-wide results and caveats: Clonotype sharing among donors was expected to depend on sequencing depth. The low donor count limited represented genetic and exposure-history diversity.

CDR3 length: 14 amino acids. CDR1 is SGHRS and CDR2 is YFSETQ in the germline V gene. Trimming stripped 0 bases from V and 4 bases from J, with 10 bases between. The V call is TRBV5-1, the J call TRBJ2-5; D assignment may be TRBD1 or TRBD2 (5 bases each). The sequence was obtained from a woman aged 25-40 years in good health. The sequenced sample was naive CD4+ T cells sorted from blood. Subset denoted: CD45RA+ positively selected. The CDR3 DNA is TGCGCCAGCAGCTTGGGAGGGGAAGCAGAGACCCAGTACTTC. It yields the protein CASSLGGEAETQYF.